This entry concerns a single T cell receptor (beta chain). As yet, its antigen is unknown. The data were produced by immunoSEQ multiplex PCR, yet TCRdb's version contains in-frame clones alone and is incomplete. In the table there are about 130,000 clones, 88% of which are singletons. This CDR3 has 15 amino acids. J lost 2 bases, V lost 7 bases, and 8 bases had no gene match. CDR1 SGHNT and CDR2 YYREEE come from the germline V gene (reference sequence). These data come from a study of T cell responses to AZD1222 COVID-19 vaccine. Overall study findings and caveats: Among those given AZD1222, only five or six were seropositive at baseline.

This TCR came from an adult in good health. Source: peripheral blood, taken on day 0 of AZD1222 vaccination. The chain recombines TRBV5-4 with TRBJ2-5; 10 bases align to TRBD2. The CDR3 coding sequence is TGTGCCAGCCAGCTGCTAGCGGGGGTGCAAGAGACCCAGTACTTC. As protein: CASQLLAGVQETQYF. Based on the CDR3 plus reference TRBV5-4 and TRBJ2-5, the full variable domain is ETGVTQSPTHLIKTRGQQVTLRCSSQSGHNTVSWYQQALGQGPQFIFQYYREEENGRGNFPPRFSGLQFPNYSSELNVNALELDDSALYLCASQLLAGVQETQYFGPGTRLLVL.